The T cell receptor (delta chain) under discussion was sequenced for a study of human gamma delta and Vdelta1 T cells (dated by TCRdb to between 2017 and 2018). About the study as a whole: In this study, the researchers looked at Delta One T cells, which are Vd1+ gamma-delta T cells, to see how well they work as cytotoxic effectors against acute myeloid leukemia. General findings and caveats noted by the study authors: According to the report, Delta One T cells were polyclonal and showed broad cytotoxic targeting of acute myeloid leukemia.

The protocol used for the library was PCR. The sequencer was an Illumina MiSeq. Identical DNA sequences were merged into single rows after TCRdb reprocessed the public reads with CATT. This sample lists some 13,000 delta-chain clones; about half were detected once. Jointly, the top ten make up about 1.6% of the sample. Including the terminal cysteine and phenylalanine, the CDR3 comprises 21 residues. The read is trimmed to its CDR3 DNA, 63 bases read in frame from base 1. Trimmed from V: 2 bases; trimmed from J: 0 bases; junction bases lacking a gene match: 19. The germline V gene specifies TSWWSYY as CDR1 and QGS as CDR2. This clone was observed a handful of times. This clone's antigen is unknown. No per-base quality is available; no much larger clone lies one base away.

Recombination connected TRDV1 to TRDJ1; 9 bases in the junction line up with TRDD3. Sequenced input: Vdelta1 gamma-delta T cells from blood grown in culture (DOT cells). The sample's cell subset or site, from its label and the paper: Delta One T cells, in vitro expanded/differentiated Vd1+ gamma-delta T cells. This TCR derives from a human donor in good health. CDR3 loop: CALGERLPRTGGLPYTDKLIF. The DNA is as follows: TGTGCTCTTGGGGAAAGGTTACCCCGTACTGGGGGACTACCGTACACCGATAAACTCATCTTT.